This T cell receptor beta chain originates from a study of T cells after yellow fever vaccination. V trimming: 5 bases; J trimming: 1 base; junction bases outside the gene matches: 6. CDR1 and CDR2 (germline): SGHTA, FQGNSA. The CDR3 spans 15 residues. Study results and limitations: Clonotypes appearing in both CD4 and CD8 compartments existed, and their share was small.

The authors made TCR cDNA by 5'RACE template switching, adding a universal primer site and UMIs. TCRdb ran MiXCR on the 5' RACE reads and lists one entry per CDR3 protein. The sample has 340,000 or so distinct CDR3 sequences; around an eighth are singletons. This clonotype was found a few times. The antigen is not known. The rearrangement links TRBV7-2 to TRBJ2-3; 7 bases align to TRBD1. The source of this sequence is a young man who received the YFV17D yellow fever vaccine. This specimen consisted of CD4+ T cells sorted from PBMCs, obtained 15 days after the yellow fever booster vaccination. In DNA, the CDR3 is TGTGCCAGCAGCCCCCGAGACAGGGGCACAGATACGCAGTATTTT. It encodes CASSPRDRGTDTQYF.